The 16 T cell receptor beta chains below were found in one sample sequenced in a study of blood T cell repertoires in COVID-19. Profiling relied on immunoSEQ multiplex PCR, and the TCRdb table lists in-frame clones only, not all of them. There are roughly 200,000 clones in the sample; 80% occur only once, and less than 7% lies in the top ten. Sequencing was done on a sample of peripheral blood. The receptors derive from a woman aged 70-85 years with acute or convalescent COVID-19.

This clone was recorded once. The chain recombines TRBV28 with TRBJ2-2; TRBD2 aligns across 13 bases. CDR3 size: 17 residues. Germline CDR1 is MDHEN and CDR2 is SYDVKM. Trimming took 5 bases from V and 4 from J; bases not matched to a gene: 7. The CDR3: CASSTGTSGAVTGELFF. As DNA, the CDR3 is TGTGCCAGCAGTACCGGGACTAGCGGGGCCGTCACCGGGGAGCTGTTTTTT.

The chain recombines TRBV6-6 with TRBJ2-1; 10 nucleotides align to TRBD2. Looked up from germline, CDR1 is MNHNY and CDR2 is SVGAGI (reference sequence). CDR3 length: 16 amino acids. J gave up 2 bases and V 5 bases, and 6 bases lay outside the gene matches. In DNA form, the CDR3 reads TGTGCCAGCAGTGCTAGCGGGAGTTGGGCCTACAATGAGCAGTTCTTC. This encodes CASSASGSWAYNEQFF.

This chain joins TRBV18 and TRBJ2-5, with D perhaps matching TRBD2 (6 bases). From germline, CDR1 is KGHSH and CDR2 LQKENI. V gave up 5 bases and J gave up 5 bases, with 12 bases separating them. This CDR3 is built from 13 residues. The CDR3 reads CASSETGRETQYF. Written as DNA, the CDR3 is TGTGCCAGCTCAGAGACGGGGAGGGAGACCCAGTACTTC.

The rearrangement joins TRBV5-1 to TRBJ1-1, with D unclear. Germline V gene sequence: CDR1 SGHRS, CDR2 YFSETQ. V was pared by 0 bases and J by 1 base, with 10 bases between. This CDR3 is built from 15 residues. The CDR3 sequence: CASSLELGGNTEAFF. For the CDR3, the DNA is TGCGCCAGCAGCTTGGAGTTAGGAGGGAACACTGAAGCTTTCTTT.

The chain carries TRBV5-6 and TRBJ1-3; D may be TRBD1 (6 bases). Germline CDR1 and CDR2: SGHDT and YYEEEE. This CDR3 contains 17 residues. Trimming pared 0 bases from V and 1 base from J, leaving 14 bases between. The CDR3 region is CASSLVRYTGSGNTIYF. The CDR3 nucleotides read TGTGCCAGCAGCTTGGTCCGATATACAGGGTCTGGAAACACCATATATTTT.

The chain is built from TRBV10-3 and TRBJ1-1, with D possibly matching TRBD1 (6 bases). CDR1 is ENHRY, CDR2 SYGVKD, per germline. The ends were cut back, 3 bases at V and 4 bases at J, with 9 bases in the middle. The CDR3 spans 13 residues. The CDR3 loop is CAISEQGGTEAFF. DNA for the CDR3: TGTGCCATCAGTGAACAGGGTGGCACTGAAGCTTTCTTT.

The chain recombines TRBV9 with TRBJ2-1, with TRBD1 identical over 8 bases. The CDR3 extends over 16 amino acids. V was clipped by 4 bases and J by 6 bases; unmatched bases: 12. Germline CDR1 and CDR2: SGDLS and YYNGEE. The CDR3 DNA reads as TGTGCCAGCAGCACCCATGGGACAGGCCCCGTCAATGAGCAGTTCTTC. Amino acids: CASSTHGTGPVNEQFF.

The chain uses TRBV25-1 and TRBJ1-1; 7 bases align to TRBD1. Losses at the gene ends were 7 bases for V and 6 bases for J; bases not matched to a gene: 8. The CDR3 length is 13 residues. Germline-derived CDR1 and CDR2 are MGHDK and SYGVNS. CDR3: CASTAGGLAEAFF. CDR3 DNA: TGTGCCAGCACCGCAGGGGGGTTGGCTGAAGCTTTCTTT.

The genes are TRBV11-2 and TRBJ2-3; 9 bases line up with TRBD1. Per the germline V gene, CDR1 is SGHAT and CDR2 is FQNNGV. The V segment lost 5 bases and the J segment 2 bases; nucleotides outside the gene matches: 5. The CDR3 extends over 15 amino acids. The CDR3 region is CASSAGQGNTDTQYF. The CDR3 DNA sequence: TGTGCCAGCAGCGCCGGACAGGGGAACACAGATACGCAGTATTTT.

At least ten counts were recorded for this clone. The chain employs TRBV19 and TRBJ1-1, with D maybe TRBD1 (6 bases). The CDR3 spans 14 residues. With 5 bases removed from V and 1 base from J, the gap between germline ends came to 11 bases. In germline, CDR1 is LNHDA, CDR2 SQIVND (reference sequence). This chain's CDR3 is CASSFLQGNTEAFF. The DNA for the CDR3 is TGTGCCAGTAGTTTCCTACAGGGGAACACTGAAGCTTTCTTT.

J is TRBJ1-5 and V is TRBV19; maybe TRBD1 (5 bases). The CDR3 runs to 13 residues. V shed 8 bases and J shed 5 bases, with 13 bases lying between them. From germline, CDR1 is LNHDA and CDR2 SQIVND (reference sequence). The CDR3, as DNA: TGTGCCAGTCGAAGGGGCGGTTATCAGCCCCAGCATTTT. It translates to CASRRGGYQPQHF.

The V and J genes are TRBV9 and TRBJ1-3; D gene ambiguous. This CDR3 is built from 15 residues. Trimming shortened V by 3 bases and J by 0 bases, and 10 bases separated the two germline ends. Per germline, CDR1 SGDLS and CDR2 YYNGEE. The CDR3 DNA sequence: TGTGCCAGCAGCGGGGCCACGAGCTCTGGAAACACCATATATTTT. Translation: CASSGATSSGNTIYF. Drawing the rest from reference TRBV9 and TRBJ1-3, the complete variable domain is DSGVTQTPKHLITATGQRVTLRCSPRSGDLSVYWYQQSLDQGLQFLIQYYNGEERAKGNILERFSAQQFPDLHSELNLSSLELGDSALYFCASSGATSSGNTIYFGEGSWLTVV.

This clone was observed once. For the CDR3, the DNA is TGTGCCAGCAGCGTTTTGCCGCTAGCGGGAGGATTTGAGCAGTTCTTC. Its translation is CASSVLPLAGGFEQFF. The rearrangement uses TRBV9 and TRBJ2-1; TRBD2 aligns across 11 bases. The CDR3 spans 16 residues. Germline assignment: CDR1 SGDLS and CDR2 YYNGEE. The J segment lost 9 bases and the V segment lost 2 bases, leaving 10 bases of the junction unmatched.

A few counts support this clone. V gene TRBV10-3 combines with J gene TRBJ2-3; TRBD2 might be the D (5 bases). The ends were cut back, 10 bases at V and 6 bases at J, with 23 bases in the middle. The CDR3 runs 15 residues. The germline CDR1 and CDR2 sequences are ENHRY and SYGVKD. CDR3 sequence: CATMGRELLGDTQYF. CDR3 nucleotides: TGTGCCACCATGGGTAGGGAGCTACTGGGGGATACGCAGTATTTT.

The chain is built from TRBV5-1 and TRBJ2-5; TRBD1 agrees at 7 bases. Looked up from germline, CDR1 is SGHRS and CDR2 is YFSETQ. This CDR3 is 15 amino acids long. With 0 bases clipped from V and 2 bases from J, the junction kept 4 bases outside the gene matches. The CDR3 is CASSLGTGAQETQYF. Written as DNA, the CDR3 is TGCGCCAGCAGCTTGGGAACAGGGGCACAAGAGACCCAGTACTTC.

The J gene is TRBJ1-4, the V gene TRBV2, with 8 bases that match TRBD1. Per germline, CDR1 SNHLY and CDR2 FYNNEI. The CDR3 spans 17 residues. V was pared by 5 bases and J by 0 bases, with 8 bases of the junction left unmatched. The CDR3 coding sequence is TGTGCCAGCAGTTCCGGGACAGGCTATGCAACTAATGAAAAACTGTTTTTT. Translating gives CASSSGTGYATNEKLFF.